The sequence of this TCR beta chain was determined in a study of tissue T cells after allogeneic stem cell transplantation. Time point given: mouse harvest day 14 after allogeneic transplant. The graft held 10^6 splenic CD5+ T cells and 10^7 T-cell-depleted bone marrow cells. This mouse GVHD model was MHC-mismatched B6 to BALB/c, profiled day 7 or 14. Remarks on this clone: What it recognizes is unknown. Each gene name is a mouse one. From the germline J gene comes the end of the CDR3, since the read stops 1 residue before it.

Study results and limitations: Tissue-detected TCR repertoire was only partly captured by blood and spleen T cells.

Profiled with immunoSEQ multiplex PCR; TCRdb holds only in-frame clones, not every one. Counted here are nearly 7,000 clones, about a third occurring once; the ten biggest clones make up 6.3%. This CDR3 contains 13 residues. CDR1 KGHTA and CDR2 FQNQQP come from the germline V gene. J is TRBJ2-4 and V is TRBV23; TRBD2, the table's D call, was not compared with the DNA. This TCR was sampled from a female BALB/c mouse given C57BL/6 T cells with graft-versus-host disease after an allogeneic hematopoietic cell transplant. Material: skin. The CDR3 spells CSSSGTSQNTLYF. The CDR3 bases that were read are TGCTCCAGCAGTGGGACTTCTCAAAACACCTTGTAC. Variable domain in full (rest from reference TRBV23 and TRBJ2-4): DAAVTQKPRYLIKMKGQEAEMKCIPEKGHTAVFWYQQKQSKELKFLIYFQNQQPLDQIDMVKERFSAVCPSSSLCSLGIRTCEAEDSALYLCSSSGTSQNTLYFGAGTRLSVL.